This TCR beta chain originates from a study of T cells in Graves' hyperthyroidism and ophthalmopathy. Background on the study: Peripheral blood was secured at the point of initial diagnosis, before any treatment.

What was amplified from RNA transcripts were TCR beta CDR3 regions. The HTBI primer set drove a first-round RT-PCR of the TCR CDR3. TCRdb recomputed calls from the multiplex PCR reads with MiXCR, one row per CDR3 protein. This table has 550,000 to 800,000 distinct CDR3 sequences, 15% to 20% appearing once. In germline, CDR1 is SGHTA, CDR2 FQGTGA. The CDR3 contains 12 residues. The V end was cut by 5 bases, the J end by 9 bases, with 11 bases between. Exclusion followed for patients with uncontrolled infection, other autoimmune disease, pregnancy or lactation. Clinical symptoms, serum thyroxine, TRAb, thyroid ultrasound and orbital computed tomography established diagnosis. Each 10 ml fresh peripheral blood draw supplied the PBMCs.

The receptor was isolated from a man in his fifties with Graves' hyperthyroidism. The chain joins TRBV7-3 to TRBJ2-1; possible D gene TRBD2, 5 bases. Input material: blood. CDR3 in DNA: TGTGCCAGCAGCGACCTAGGAGGTGAGCAGTTCTTC. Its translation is CASSDLGGEQFF.